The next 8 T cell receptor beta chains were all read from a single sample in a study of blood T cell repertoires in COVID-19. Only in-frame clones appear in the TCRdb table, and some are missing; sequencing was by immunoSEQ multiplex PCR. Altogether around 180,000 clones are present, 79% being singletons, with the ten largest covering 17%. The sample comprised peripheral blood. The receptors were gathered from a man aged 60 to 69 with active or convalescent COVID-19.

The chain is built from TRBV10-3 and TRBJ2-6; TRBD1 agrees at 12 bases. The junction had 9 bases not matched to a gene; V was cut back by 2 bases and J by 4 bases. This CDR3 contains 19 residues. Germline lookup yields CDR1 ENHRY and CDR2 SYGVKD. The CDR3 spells CAISEGKGQGALGANVLTF. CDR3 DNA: TGTGCCATCAGTGAGGGTAAGGGACAGGGGGCGCTCGGGGCCAACGTCCTGACTTTC.

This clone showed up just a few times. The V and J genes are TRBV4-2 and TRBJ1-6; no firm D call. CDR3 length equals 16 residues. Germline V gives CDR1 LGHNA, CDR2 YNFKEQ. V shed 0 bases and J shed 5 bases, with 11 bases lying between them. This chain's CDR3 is CASSQERAVDNSPLHF. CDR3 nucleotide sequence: TGTGCCAGCAGCCAAGAGAGGGCAGTTGATAATTCACCCCTCCACTTT.

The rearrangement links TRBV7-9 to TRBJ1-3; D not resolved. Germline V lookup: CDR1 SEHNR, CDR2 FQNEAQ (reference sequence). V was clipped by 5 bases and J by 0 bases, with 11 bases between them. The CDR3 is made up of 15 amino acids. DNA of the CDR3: TGTGCCAGCAGCCCGCGGAACCCCTCTGGAAACACCATATATTTT. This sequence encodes CASSPRNPSGNTIYF.

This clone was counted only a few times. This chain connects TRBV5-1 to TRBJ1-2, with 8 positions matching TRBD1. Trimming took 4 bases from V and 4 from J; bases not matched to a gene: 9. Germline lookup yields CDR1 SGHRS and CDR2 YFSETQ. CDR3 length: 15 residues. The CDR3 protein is CASSLRTGPIYGYTF. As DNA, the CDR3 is TGCGCCAGCAGCCTGAGGACAGGGCCCATCTATGGCTACACCTTC.

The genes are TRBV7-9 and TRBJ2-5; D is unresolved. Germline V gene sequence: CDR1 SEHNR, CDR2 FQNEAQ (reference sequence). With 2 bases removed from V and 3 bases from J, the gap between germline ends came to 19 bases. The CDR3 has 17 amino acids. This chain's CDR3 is CASSLSFRGPTEETQYF. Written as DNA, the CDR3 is TGTGCCAGCAGCTTATCATTTCGAGGCCCAACGGAAGAGACCCAGTACTTC. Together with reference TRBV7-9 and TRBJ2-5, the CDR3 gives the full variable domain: DTGVSQNPRHKITKRGQNVTFRCDPISEHNRLYWYRQTLGQGPEFLTYFQNEAQLEKSRLLSDRFSAERPKGSFSTLEIQRTEQGDSAMYLCASSLSFRGPTEETQYFGPGTRLLVL.

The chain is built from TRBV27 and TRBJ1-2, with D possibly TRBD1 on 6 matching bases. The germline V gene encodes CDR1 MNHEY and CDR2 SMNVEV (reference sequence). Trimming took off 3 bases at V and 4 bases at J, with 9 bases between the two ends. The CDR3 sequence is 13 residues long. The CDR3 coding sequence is TGTGCCAGCAGTTTCGACAGGCGCTATGGCTACACCTTC. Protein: CASSFDRRYGYTF.

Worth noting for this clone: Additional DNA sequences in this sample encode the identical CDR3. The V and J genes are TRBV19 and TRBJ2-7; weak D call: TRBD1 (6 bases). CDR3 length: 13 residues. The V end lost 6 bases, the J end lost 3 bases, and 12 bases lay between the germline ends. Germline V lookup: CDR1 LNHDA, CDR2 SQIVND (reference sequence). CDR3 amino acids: CASSPGQHYEQYF. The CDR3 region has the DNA TGTGCCAGTAGCCCCGGACAGCACTACGAGCAGTACTTC. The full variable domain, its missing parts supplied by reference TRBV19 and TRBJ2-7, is DGGITQSPKYLFRKEGQNVTLSCEQNLNHDAMYWYRQDPGQGLRLIYYSQIVNDFQKGDIAEGYSVSREKKESFPLTVTSAQKNPTAFYLCASSPGQHYEQYFGPGTRLTVT.

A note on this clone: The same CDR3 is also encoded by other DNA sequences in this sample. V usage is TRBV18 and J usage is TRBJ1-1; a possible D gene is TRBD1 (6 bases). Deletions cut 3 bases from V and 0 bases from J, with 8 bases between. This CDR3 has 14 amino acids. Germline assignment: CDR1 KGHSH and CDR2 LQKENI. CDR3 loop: CASSPRGLNTEAFF. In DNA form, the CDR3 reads TGTGCCAGCTCACCCAGGGGCCTGAACACTGAAGCTTTCTTT.